One sample yielded the 10 T cell receptor beta chains listed below, sequenced in a study of Graves' ophthalmopathy and Graves' hyperthyroidism (dated by TCRdb to the late 2010s). Instrument used: Illumina HiSeq 2000. For repertoire sequencing, TCR beta CDR3 regions were amplified from RNA transcripts. The first round of RT-PCR was done with HTBI primers and the Qiagen OneStep RT-PCR kit, and was followed by a second round of multiplex PCR, then size selection and purification. TCRdb reprocessing: public reads trimmed at Q25 with fastp, clones called with MiXCR, in-frame beta chains kept. Rows merge per CDR3 protein into single entries with the most common DNA and genes. A total of roughly 350,000 distinct CDR3 sequences appear in this sample, approximately 18% of them only once. The ten largest clonotypes hold roughly 2.4% of the sample. The sequenced sample consisted of peripheral blood. These receptor sequences come from an adult woman with stable Graves' hyperthyroidism.

This clonotype has a count of ten or more. The genes are TRBV12-3 or TRBV12-4 and TRBJ1-3; D unresolved. CDR3 size: 15 residues. Trimming took 3 bases from V and 0 from J, leaving 9 bases between them. As DNA, the CDR3 is TGTGCCAGCAGTTTTGTCTTATACTCTGGAAACACCATATATTTT. It yields the protein CASSFVLYSGNTIYF.

The table lists this clonotype with many counts. The DNA for the CDR3 is TGCAGTGCTAGCCGGGGAAACACCATATATTTT. Protein sequence: CSASRGNTIYF. The chain employs TRBV20-1 and TRBJ1-3, with unresolved D. V dropped 3 bases and J dropped 4 bases, with 4 bases sitting between them. The CDR3 sequence is 11 residues long. The germline CDR1 and CDR2 sequences are DFQATT and SNEGSKA (reference sequence).

This clonotype was recorded many times. The genes are TRBV12-3 or TRBV12-4 and TRBJ2-2; 8 positions match TRBD1. Trimming at V came to 5 bases and at J to 0 bases, leaving 8 bases not matched to a gene. The CDR3 has 17 amino acids. In DNA, the CDR3 is TGTGCCAGCAGTCCGCGGTGGGGACAGGCGAACACCGGGGAGCTGTTTTTT. This encodes CASSPRWGQANTGELFF.

This clonotype was counted between two and nine times. The chain links TRBV6-2 or TRBV6-3 to TRBJ2-2, with D perhaps TRBD1 (6 bases). The V gene's germline CDR1 is MNHEY and CDR2 SVGEGT. CDR3 length: 16 amino acids. V was clipped by 2 bases and J by 3 bases, with 13 bases between them. This CDR3 is CASSYIQGWDTGELFF. CDR3 sequence (DNA): TGTGCCAGCAGTTACATACAGGGTTGGGACACCGGGGAGCTGTTTTTT.

This clonotype was seen many times. V is TRBV11-2 and J is TRBJ2-7; D may be TRBD2 (5 bases). V was shortened by 2 bases and J by 5 bases, with 7 bases between the two germline ends. The CDR3 totals 12 residues. In germline, CDR1 is SGHAT, CDR2 FQNNGV. CDR3: CASSLYGNEQYF. As DNA, the CDR3 is TGTGCCAGCAGCTTATACGGGAACGAGCAGTACTTC.

This clonotype was seen more than once but under ten times. The chain links TRBV18 to TRBJ1-3; D is possibly TRBD1 (6 bases). CDR1 KGHSH and CDR2 LQKENI come from the germline V gene. The germline V and J ends were trimmed by 1 base and 0 bases, with 10 bases remaining between them. This CDR3 is built from 16 residues. The CDR3 DNA sequence: TGTGCCAGCTCACCACTCCGGGACAACTCTGGAAACACCATATATTTT. Translated, it gives CASSPLRDNSGNTIYF.

This clonotype was found many times. V and J are TRBV19 and TRBJ2-7; D is perhaps TRBD1 (6 bases). Trimming pared 5 bases from V and 0 bases from J, leaving 11 bases between. CDR3 length equals 14 residues. Looked up from germline, CDR1 is LNHDA and CDR2 is SQIVND (reference sequence). This chain's CDR3 is CASSPWDNSYEQYF. CDR3 nucleotides: TGTGCCAGTAGTCCGTGGGACAACTCCTACGAGCAGTACTTC.

This clonotype has a count of ten or more. The rearrangement links TRBV5-1 to TRBJ1-6, with D tentatively TRBD1 (5 bases). This CDR3 is 15 amino acids long. Looked up from germline, CDR1 is SGHRS and CDR2 is YFSETQ. The germline V and J ends were trimmed by 4 bases and 10 bases, with 18 bases remaining between them. The CDR3 spells CASSPTGTLGSPLHF. The DNA of the CDR3 is TGCGCCAGCAGCCCCACCGGGACTCTGGGATCACCCCTCCACTTT.

At least ten counts were recorded for this clonotype. With a much larger clone just one base away, this may be a read error. V gene TRBV15 combines with J gene TRBJ1-1, with 7 bases aligning to TRBD1. This CDR3 is built from 16 residues. Germline CDR1 is LNHNV and CDR2 is YYDKDF (reference sequence). CDR3 sequence (DNA): TGTGCCACCGGCAGGGGTGTCCAGGGACAGCACACTGAAGCTTTCTTT. Its translation is CATGRGVQGQHTEAFF.

This clonotype appeared a few times. This chain connects TRBV11-1 to TRBJ2-5; D gene unclear. Germline V gene data show CDR1 as SGHAT and CDR2 as FQDESV (reference sequence). With 4 bases removed from V and 5 bases from J, the gap between germline ends came to 23 bases. The CDR3 is made up of 17 amino acids. In DNA, the CDR3 is TGTGCCAGCAGCTCCCACGATTCGAGGCGTTCAAGGGAGACCCAGTACTTC. Encoded protein: CASSSHDSRRSRETQYF. Full variable domain (remainder filled in from reference TRBV11-1 and TRBJ2-5): EAEVAQSPRYKITEKSQAVAFWCDPISGHATLYWYRQILGQGPELLVQFQDESVVDDSQLPKDRFSAERLKGVDSTLKIQPAELGDSAMYLCASSSHDSRRSRETQYFGPGTRLLVL.